A single sample gave rise to the 27 T cell receptor beta chains below, sequenced in a study of blood T cell repertoires in COVID-19. Clones were sequenced by immunoSEQ multiplex PCR, and TCRdb holds only the in-frame ones, with some missing. The sample lists some 200,000 clones, 83% occurring once. The sample comprised PBMCs or T cells enriched from blood (not recorded which). The receptors here all came from a woman aged 50 to 60 who had been exposed to COVID-19.

This sequence joins TRBV10-3 and TRBJ2-2; possible D gene TRBD2, 6 bases. Trimming pared 2 bases from V and 2 bases from J, leaving 6 bases between. The CDR3 consists of 14 residues. Germline V gene lookup returns CDR1 ENHRY and CDR2 SYGVKD. CDR3 nucleotides: TGTGCCATCAGTGAGACTAGCAACACCGGGGAGCTGTTTTTT. It codes for CAISETSNTGELFF.

The V gene is TRBV19, the J gene TRBJ2-4, with 7 nucleotides matching TRBD1. CDR1 LNHDA and CDR2 SQIVND come from the germline V gene (reference sequence). CDR3 length: 15 amino acids. Trimming at V came to 4 bases and at J to 3 bases, leaving 6 bases not matched to a gene. The DNA for the CDR3 is TGTGCCAGTAGTACTACCCCAGGGGGCAAAAACATTCAGTACTTC. As protein: CASSTTPGGKNIQYF.

On this clone: The sample holds other DNA sequences that translate to the same CDR3. CDR3 DNA: TGTGCCAGCAGTTTAGTTAGCTATGGCTACACCTTC. Its protein product is CASSLVSYGYTF. This chain uses TRBV28 with TRBJ1-2; no clear D gene. With 2 bases removed from V and 4 bases from J, the gap between germline ends came to 5 bases. Germline lookup yields CDR1 MDHEN and CDR2 SYDVKM. This CDR3 comprises 12 residues.

This chain joins TRBV27 and TRBJ1-2; possible D gene TRBD1, 5 bases. V was trimmed by 1 base and J by 4 bases, leaving 19 bases between them. This CDR3 spans 17 amino acids. Germline loops: CDR1 MNHEY, CDR2 SMNVEV (reference sequence). CDR3 sequence reads: CASSLYRGRGSAYGYTF. CDR3 nucleotides: TGTGCCAGCAGTTTATATAGAGGGAGGGGTTCCGCCTATGGCTACACCTTC.

This sequence joins TRBV7-3 and TRBJ1-1, with D possibly TRBD1 on 5 matching bases. CDR1 SGHTA and CDR2 FQGTGA come from the germline V gene. The V end lost 2 bases, the J end lost 10 bases, and 17 bases lay between the germline ends. The CDR3 is 14 residues long. DNA for the CDR3: TGTGCCAGCAGCTTAGGCCCCTCCCTAAGGGGAGCTTTCTTT. It encodes CASSLGPSLRGAFF.

CDR3 residues: CASGTGGRMGLFF. CDR3 DNA sequence: TGTGCCAGCGGGACGGGGGGTCGAATGGGGCTGTTTTTT. The chain recombines TRBV9 with TRBJ1-4; a weak D match, TRBD1 (5 bases). Germline loops: CDR1 SGDLS, CDR2 YYNGEE. The V end was cut by 7 bases, the J end by 14 bases, with 21 bases between. The CDR3 spans 13 residues.

The chain joins TRBV19 to TRBJ2-1, with a weak D call TRBD1 (6 bases). CDR1 is LNHDA and CDR2 is SQIVND in the germline V gene (reference sequence). V shed 6 bases and J shed 5 bases, with 14 bases lying between them. This CDR3 comprises 14 residues. CDR3 region: CASRMDSRHNEQFF. The CDR3 nucleotides read TGTGCCAGTAGAATGGACAGCAGACACAATGAGCAGTTCTTC.

This chain connects TRBV20-1 to TRBJ2-1; a weak D match, TRBD2 (5 bases). V dropped 6 bases and J dropped 2 bases, with 11 bases sitting between them. Germline V gives CDR1 DFQATT, CDR2 SNEGSKA (reference sequence). The CDR3 has 13 residues. The CDR3 sequence is CSASSGAYNEQFF. The CDR3 region has the DNA TGCAGTGCCAGTTCCGGGGCCTACAATGAGCAGTTCTTC.

The chain links TRBV6-1 to TRBJ1-6, with 7 bases identical to TRBD1. The CDR3 has 20 amino acids. Germline V CDR1 and CDR2: MNHNS, SASEGT. Unmatched junction bases numbered 13, after V lost 2 bases and J lost 0 bases. CDR3 amino acids: CASSESETGRESSYNSPLHF. CDR3 bases: TGTGCCAGCAGTGAATCCGAGACAGGGCGTGAAAGCTCCTATAATTCACCCCTCCACTTT.

This rearrangement joins TRBV3-1 (or the pseudogene TRBV3-2) to TRBJ1-5; TRBD1 agrees at 7 bases. The germline V gene encodes CDR1 LGHDT and CDR2 YNNKEL (reference sequence). The CDR3 is 17 amino acids. Germline trimming cut 4 bases from V and 5 bases from J; bases unmatched to any gene: 14. The CDR3 loop is CASSPSPQGNKDQPQHF. The CDR3 nucleotides read TGTGCCAGCAGCCCCTCGCCACAGGGGAATAAGGATCAGCCCCAGCATTTT.

The rearrangement joins TRBV7-2 to TRBJ1-2; TRBD1 matches at 7 bases. The V gene end was trimmed by 8 bases and the J gene end by 5 bases; junction bases not matched to a gene: 5. The length of the CDR3 is 12 residues. The germline V gene encodes CDR1 SGHTA and CDR2 FQGNSA. CDR3 protein: CASLQGGYGYTF. In DNA form, the CDR3 reads TGTGCCAGCCTGCAGGGGGGATATGGCTACACCTTC.

The chain recombines TRBV14 with TRBJ2-7; 8 bases match TRBD1. The CDR3 is 13 amino acids. With 5 bases clipped from V and 8 bases from J, the junction kept 8 bases outside the gene matches. Looked up from germline, CDR1 is SGHDN and CDR2 is FVKESK. Here the CDR3 reads CASSFSGGIQQYF. The CDR3 DNA sequence: TGTGCCAGCAGCTTCTCAGGGGGCATCCAGCAGTACTTC.

The V call is TRBV13, the J call TRBJ1-2, with D unresolved. Germline V gene data show CDR1 as PRHDT and CDR2 as FYEKMQ (reference sequence). The length of the CDR3 is 15 residues. Deletions cut 0 bases from V and 4 bases from J, with 12 bases between. CDR3 region: CASSLGGQLSYGYTF. The DNA for the CDR3 is TGTGCCAGCAGCTTAGGTGGGCAGCTGAGCTATGGCTACACCTTC.

The rearrangement links TRBV6-5 to TRBJ2-6, with a weak D call TRBD1 (6 bases). The ends were cut back, 10 bases at V and 4 bases at J, with 17 bases in the middle. CDR3 length: 15 amino acids. Germline-derived CDR1 and CDR2 are MNHEY and SVGAGI. CDR3 sequence: CATHRARGGANVLTF. The CDR3 DNA follows: TGTGCCACCCACAGGGCAAGAGGGGGGGCCAACGTCCTGACTTTC.

The chain combines TRBV21-1 with TRBJ2-7; TRBD2, the table's D call, lacks a check against the DNA. TRBV21-1 counts as a pseudogene. The CDR3 has 14 residues. CDR3 region: CASSKWRLAGEQYF. The DNA for the CDR3 is TGTGCCAGCAGCAAATGGAGACTAGCGGGGGAGCAGTACTTC.

The chain recombines TRBV30 with TRBJ1-1; possible D gene TRBD1, 5 bases. The CDR3 spans 11 residues. Germline loops: CDR1 GTSNPN, CDR2 SVGIG (reference sequence). Trimming stripped 5 bases from V and 6 bases from J, with 10 bases between. DNA of the CDR3: TGTGCCTGGGGGGTACAGGCTGAAGCTTTCTTT. Its protein product is CAWGVQAEAFF. The full variable domain, in which reference TRBV30 and TRBJ1-1 provide the parts outside the CDR3, is SQTIHQWPATLVQPVGSPLSLECTVEGTSNPNLYWYRQAAGRGLQLLFYSVGIGQISSEVPQNLSASRPQDRQFILSSKKLLLSDSGFYLCAWGVQAEAFFGQGTRLTVV.

The J gene is TRBJ2-7, the V gene TRBV11-2, with 8 nucleotides matching TRBD2. Germline trimming cut 5 bases from V and 8 bases from J; bases unmatched to any gene: 8. CDR1 and CDR2 (germline): SGHAT, FQNNGV. This CDR3 contains 13 residues. The CDR3 DNA follows: TGTGCCAGCAGCCTGGACGGGAGGGGTCAGCAGTACTTC. Translation gives CASSLDGRGQQYF.

This rearrangement joins TRBV12-3 or TRBV12-4 to TRBJ1-1, with unresolved D. V was clipped by 3 bases and J by 9 bases, with 8 bases between them. The CDR3 loop spans 11 amino acids. This CDR3 is CASSFRGKAFF. The DNA of the CDR3 is TGTGCCAGCAGTTTTCGGGGTAAAGCTTTCTTT.

This sequence joins TRBV11-2 and TRBJ2-1; no definite D call. Trimming removed 5 bases from V and 5 bases from J, with 7 bases in between. Germline V gene sequence: CDR1 SGHAT, CDR2 FQNNGV. The CDR3 extends over 12 amino acids. The CDR3 sequence is CASSAPDNEQFF. Here the CDR3 DNA reads TGTGCCAGCAGCGCCCCAGACAATGAGCAGTTCTTC.

The chain recombines TRBV4-3 with TRBJ1-1; no reliable D call. Trimming cost V 2 bases and J 7 bases, with 11 bases left between them. This CDR3 spans 13 amino acids. Per the germline V gene, CDR1 is LGHNA and CDR2 is YSLEER. For the CDR3, the DNA is TGCGCCAGCAGCCAATACCAGGCGGGTGAAGCTTTCTTT. Amino acid sequence: CASSQYQAGEAFF.

This clone was observed a single time. The CDR3 loop reads CASSTGTGNNQPQHF. CDR3 sequence (DNA): TGTGCCAGCAGCACCGGGACAGGGAACAATCAGCCCCAGCATTTT. The V gene is TRBV6-5, the J gene TRBJ1-5; TRBD1 matches 9 bases. J gave up 3 bases and V 6 bases, and 6 bases lay outside the gene matches. The CDR3 length is 15 residues. Germline CDR1 is MNHEY and CDR2 is SVGAGI.

This chain joins TRBV7-2 and TRBJ1-2; TRBD1 might be the D (6 bases). Germline values: CDR1 SGHTA, CDR2 FQGNSA. V lost 6 bases to trimming and J lost 8 bases, with 16 bases between them. This CDR3 has 13 residues. The CDR3 here is CASRPSQGRGYTF. In DNA, the CDR3 is TGTGCCAGCAGACCTTCGCAGGGGAGAGGCTACACCTTC.

The rearrangement uses TRBV30 and TRBJ1-3; tentative D call: TRBD1 (6 bases). In germline, CDR1 is GTSNPN, CDR2 SVGIG (reference sequence). The V end was cut by 1 base, the J end by 0 bases, with 7 bases between. The CDR3 totals 14 residues. The DNA of the CDR3 is TGTGCCTGGAGTGGGGGACACTCTGGAAACACCATATATTTT. Translating gives CAWSGGHSGNTIYF. The full variable domain, in which reference TRBV30 and TRBJ1-3 provide the parts outside the CDR3, is SQTIHQWPATLVQPVGSPLSLECTVEGTSNPNLYWYRQAAGRGLQLLFYSVGIGQISSEVPQNLSASRPQDRQFILSSKKLLLSDSGFYLCAWSGGHSGNTIYFGEGSWLTVV.

This sequence joins TRBV18 and TRBJ2-7, with 7 bases matching TRBD2. The CDR3 totals 14 residues. J gave up 9 bases and V 6 bases, and 14 bases lay outside the gene matches. CDR1 is KGHSH, CDR2 LQKENI, per germline. In nucleotides, the CDR3 is TGTGCCAGCTCCAAAACCCGGACTAGTACGGTGCAGTACTTC. It is translated as CASSKTRTSTVQYF.

The genes are TRBV4-3 and TRBJ1-1; 8 bases align to TRBD1. There are 14 residues in the CDR3. CDR1 is LGHNA, CDR2 YSLEER, per germline. With V trimmed by 2 bases and J by 6 bases, 5 bases remained unmatched. DNA of the CDR3: TGCGCCAGCAGCCAATACGAACAGGGGGCTGAAGCTTTCTTT. The encoded protein is CASSQYEQGAEAFF.

The rearrangement uses TRBV2 and TRBJ1-5; D possibly corresponds to TRBD1 (5 bases). V gave up 7 bases and J gave up 2 bases, with 21 bases separating them. CDR1 SNHLY and CDR2 FYNNEI come from the germline V gene. The CDR3 extends over 17 amino acids. As DNA, the CDR3 is TGTGCCAGCACCGATGGGGGGGTTCCTATGGGCAATCAGCCCCAGCATTTT. Protein sequence: CASTDGGVPMGNQPQHF.

This chain links TRBV5-8 with TRBJ2-3; TRBD2 agrees at 12 bases. The J segment lost 6 bases and the V segment lost 3 bases, leaving 8 bases of the junction unmatched. CDR1 is SGHTS, CDR2 YDEGEE, per germline. The length of the CDR3 is 16 residues. The DNA for the CDR3 is TGTGCCAGCAGCTGGACTAGCGGGGACGCGGGGGATACGCAGTATTTT. Translated, it gives CASSWTSGDAGDTQYF.